This T cell receptor beta chain appears in the sequencing data of a study of T-cell reconstitution after alpha-beta-depleted transplantation in children. The length of the CDR3 is 13 residues. V was shortened by 6 bases and J by 7 bases, with 10 bases between the two germline ends. This clonotype was detected only a few times. The antigen is undetermined. Study results and limitations: It was surviving recipient T cells and thymic progenitors that gave some patients high TCRbeta diversity at day 60.

Unique molecular identifiers featured in how the TCRbeta library was prepared. In TCRdb, the PCR reads were re-called with MiXCR into one record per CDR3 protein. The table includes 330,000 or so distinct CDR3 sequences, 10% detected once. Sequenced here: PBMCs, sampled before TCRalphabeta/CD19-depleted stem cell transplant. The chain has TRBV12-3 or TRBV12-4 and TRBJ1-6; D not resolved. The source is a boy in the first two years of life with acute myeloid leukemia, due to receive a stem cell transplant. CDR3 DNA: TGTGCCAGCAGGGCAATACGGAATTCACCCCTCCACTTT. This sequence encodes CASRAIRNSPLHF.